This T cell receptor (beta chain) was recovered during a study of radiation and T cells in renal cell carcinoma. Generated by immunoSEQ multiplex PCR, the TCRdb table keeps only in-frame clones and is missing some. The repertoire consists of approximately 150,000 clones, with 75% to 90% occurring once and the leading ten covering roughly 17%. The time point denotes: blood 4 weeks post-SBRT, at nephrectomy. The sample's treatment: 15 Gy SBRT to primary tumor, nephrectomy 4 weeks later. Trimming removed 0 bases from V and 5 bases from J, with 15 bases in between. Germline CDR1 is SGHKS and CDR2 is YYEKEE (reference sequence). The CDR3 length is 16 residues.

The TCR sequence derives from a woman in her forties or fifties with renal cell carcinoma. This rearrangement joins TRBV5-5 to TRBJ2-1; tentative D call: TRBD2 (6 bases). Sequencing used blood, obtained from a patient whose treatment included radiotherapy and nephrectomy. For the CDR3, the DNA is TGTGCCAGCAGCTTGGAAGCGCGGGGCTTGGACAATGAGCAGTTCTTC. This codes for CASSLEARGLDNEQFF.